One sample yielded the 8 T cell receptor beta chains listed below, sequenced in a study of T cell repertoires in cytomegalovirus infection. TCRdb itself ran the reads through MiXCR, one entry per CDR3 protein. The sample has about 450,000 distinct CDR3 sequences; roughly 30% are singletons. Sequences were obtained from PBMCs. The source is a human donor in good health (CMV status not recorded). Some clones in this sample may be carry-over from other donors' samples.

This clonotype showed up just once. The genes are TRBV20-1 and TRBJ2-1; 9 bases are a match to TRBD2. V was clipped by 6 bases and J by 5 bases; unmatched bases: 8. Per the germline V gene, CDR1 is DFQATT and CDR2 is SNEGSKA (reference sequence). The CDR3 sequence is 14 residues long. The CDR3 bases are TGCAGTGCCCGGCTAGCGGGACCTAACAATGAGCAGTTCTTC. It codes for CSARLAGPNNEQFF.

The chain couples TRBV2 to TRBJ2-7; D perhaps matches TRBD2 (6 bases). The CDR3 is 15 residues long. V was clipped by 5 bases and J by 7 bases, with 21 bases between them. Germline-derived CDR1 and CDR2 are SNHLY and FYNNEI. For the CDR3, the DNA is TGTGCCAGCAGTCCCGTACGGGCGGGGAGTGGTGAGCAGTACTTC. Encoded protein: CASSPVRAGSGEQYF. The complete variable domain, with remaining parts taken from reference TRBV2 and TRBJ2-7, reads EPEVTQTPSHQVTQMGQEVILRCVPISNHLYFYWYRQILGQKVEFLVSFYNNEISEKSEIFDDQFSVERPDGSNFTLKIRSTKLEDSAMYFCASSPVRAGSGEQYFGPGTRLTVT.

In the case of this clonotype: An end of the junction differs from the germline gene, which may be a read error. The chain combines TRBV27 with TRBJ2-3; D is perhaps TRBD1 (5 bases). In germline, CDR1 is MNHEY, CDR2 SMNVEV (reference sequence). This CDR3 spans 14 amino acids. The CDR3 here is CASSLTTATVTQYF. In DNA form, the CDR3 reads TGTGCCAGCAGTCTAACGACAGCCACAGTTACGCAGTATTTT.

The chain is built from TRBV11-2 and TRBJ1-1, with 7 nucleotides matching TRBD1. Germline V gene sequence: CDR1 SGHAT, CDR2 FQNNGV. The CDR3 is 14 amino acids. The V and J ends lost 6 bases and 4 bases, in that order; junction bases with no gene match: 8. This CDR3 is CASSPTSGGTEAFF. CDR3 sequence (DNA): TGTGCCAGCAGTCCTACTTCAGGGGGCACTGAAGCTTTCTTT.

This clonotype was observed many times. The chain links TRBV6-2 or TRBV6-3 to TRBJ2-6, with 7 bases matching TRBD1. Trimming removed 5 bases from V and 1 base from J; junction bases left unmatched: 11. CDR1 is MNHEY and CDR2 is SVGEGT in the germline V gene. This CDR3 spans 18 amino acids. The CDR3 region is CASSQGQPTSSGANVLTF. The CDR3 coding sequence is TGTGCCAGCAGTCAGGGACAGCCGACCTCGTCTGGGGCCAACGTCCTGACTTTC.

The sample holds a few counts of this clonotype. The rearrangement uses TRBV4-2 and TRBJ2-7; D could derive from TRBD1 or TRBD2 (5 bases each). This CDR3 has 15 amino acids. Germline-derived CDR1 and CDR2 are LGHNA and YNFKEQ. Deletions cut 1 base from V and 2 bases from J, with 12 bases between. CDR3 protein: CASSQGDGAPYEQYF. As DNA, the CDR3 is TGTGCCAGCAGCCAAGGTGACGGGGCCCCCTACGAGCAGTACTTC.

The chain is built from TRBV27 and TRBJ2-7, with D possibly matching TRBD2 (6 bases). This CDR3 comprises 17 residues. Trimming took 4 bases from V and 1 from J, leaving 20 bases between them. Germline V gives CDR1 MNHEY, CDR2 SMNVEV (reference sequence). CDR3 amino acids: CASSSTILAHGSYEQYF. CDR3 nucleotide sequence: TGTGCCAGCAGTTCAACCATCCTAGCGCATGGGTCCTACGAGCAGTACTTC.

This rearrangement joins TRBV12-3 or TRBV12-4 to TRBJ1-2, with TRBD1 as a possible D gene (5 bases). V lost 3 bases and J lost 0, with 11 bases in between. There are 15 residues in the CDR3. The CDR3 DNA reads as TGTGCCAGCAGTTTCGGGACCAGGCCTAACTATGGCTACACCTTC. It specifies CASSFGTRPNYGYTF.